Following are 29 T cell receptor beta chains from one sample sequenced in a study of shared clonotypes between healthy human individuals (dated by TCRdb to the early 2020s). To prepare the library, the immunoSEQ multiplex PCR assay was applied. In its TCRdb copy, this immuneACCESS table keeps in-frame sequences only and misses some clones. Where compared with another copy, unresolved V genes explain less than half of these, and the others have no known cause. Counted in this sample were roughly 2.4 million clones; 90% to 96% of them appeared once. The leading ten clones occupy approximately 0.13% of the sample. Sequencing input: naive CD4+ T cells sorted from blood. This sample's cell subset or site label indicates: CD45RA+ positively selected. These receptor sequences come from a man between 18 and 35 years old in good health.

V usage is TRBV5-4 and J usage is TRBJ2-5; D ambiguous. V was shortened by 6 bases and J by 6 bases, with 21 bases between the two germline ends. Germline values: CDR1 SGHNT, CDR2 YYREEE (reference sequence). This CDR3 is built from 15 residues. The CDR3 DNA is TGTGCCAGCACCAACTCGGGCCCCTTTGAGAAGACCCAGTACTTC. Translating it yields CASTNSGPFEKTQYF.

This chain connects TRBV29-1 to TRBJ2-7; D is possibly TRBD1 (6 bases). This CDR3 has 15 residues. V was cut by 3 bases and J by 0 bases, with 15 bases left in between. Germline V gene sequence: CDR1 SQVTM, CDR2 ANQGSEA. The CDR3 protein is CSVEAGAFSSYEQYF. The CDR3 DNA follows: TGCAGCGTTGAGGCAGGGGCCTTCTCCTCCTACGAGCAGTACTTC.

The rearrangement joins TRBV6-5 to TRBJ1-1; D may be TRBD1 (6 bases). The CDR3 is 15 amino acids. Germline-derived CDR1 and CDR2 are MNHEY and SVGAGI. V was cut by 6 bases and J by 2 bases, with 16 bases left in between. The CDR3 sequence is CASSPQRGRNTEAFF. Written as DNA, the CDR3 is TGTGCCAGCAGCCCCCAGAGGGGGAGAAACACTGAAGCTTTCTTT.

This clone was recorded once. The chain carries TRBV18 and TRBJ1-5; D unresolved. CDR3 size: 12 residues. The germline gives CDR1 KGHSH, CDR2 LQKENI. V lost 4 bases, J lost 5 bases, and 6 bases lay in between. CDR3 nucleotide sequence: TGTGCCAGCTCACTACCAGATCAGCCCCAGCATTTT. It codes for CASSLPDQPQHF.

This rearrangement joins TRBV28 to TRBJ1-3; tentatively, D is TRBD1 (5 bases). The germline V and J ends were trimmed by 9 bases and 4 bases, with 13 bases remaining between them. This CDR3 spans 13 amino acids. Germline CDR1 and CDR2: MDHEN and SYDVKM. CDR3 bases: TGTGCCAGTTTCAGGGCCGCGGGAAACACCATATATTTT. It encodes CASFRAAGNTIYF.

The rearrangement uses TRBV4-1 and TRBJ2-5, with 10 positions matching TRBD2. CDR3 length: 17 residues. CDR1 MGHRA and CDR2 YSYEKL come from the germline V gene. The V and J ends lost 2 bases and 2 bases, in that order; junction bases with no gene match: 8. The CDR3 loop reads CASSQLGAGGQQETQYF. In DNA, the CDR3 is TGCGCCAGCAGCCAATTGGGAGCGGGGGGGCAACAAGAGACCCAGTACTTC.

This chain links TRBV4-1 with TRBJ1-2; D uncertain. The CDR3 runs 12 residues. Germline assignment: CDR1 MGHRA and CDR2 YSYEKL. Between the trimmed V and J ends, which lost 0 bases and 8 bases, there was a span of 7 bases. As DNA, the CDR3 is TGCGCCAGCAGCCAAGACTTCGCCGGCTACACCTTC. Translating it yields CASSQDFAGYTF.

The chain recombines TRBV6-5 with TRBJ2-7, with D uncertain. Between the trimmed V and J ends, which lost 4 bases and 2 bases, there was a span of 15 bases. CDR1 is MNHEY and CDR2 is SVGAGI in the germline V gene. The CDR3 runs to 15 residues. For the CDR3, the DNA is TGTGCCAGCAGTTCCCGGGCCGCCGGCACCTACGAGCAGTACTTC. Translating gives CASSSRAAGTYEQYF.

This chain uses TRBV27 with TRBJ1-6, with D uncertain. The CDR3 runs 13 residues. Trimming stripped 6 bases from V and 6 bases from J, with 9 bases between. The germline gives CDR1 MNHEY, CDR2 SMNVEV (reference sequence). CDR3 nucleotide sequence: TGTGCCAGCAGGGGGTCTATTAATTCACCCCTCCACTTT. Translating it yields CASRGSINSPLHF.

This rearrangement joins TRBV6-1 to TRBJ2-7; D may be TRBD1 or TRBD2 (5 bases each). Germline CDR1 MNHNS, CDR2 SASEGT. Deletions cut 4 bases from V and 2 bases from J, with 9 bases between. This CDR3 has 13 amino acids. CDR3 region: CASSVGVTYEQYF. Written as DNA, the CDR3 is TGTGCCAGCAGTGTGGGGGTTACCTACGAGCAGTACTTC.

This rearrangement joins TRBV27 to TRBJ1-1; the D gene is possibly TRBD1 (6 bases). The CDR3 loop spans 15 amino acids. Germline V gene lookup returns CDR1 MNHEY and CDR2 SMNVEV (reference sequence). Between the trimmed V and J ends, which lost 6 bases and 5 bases, there was a span of 19 bases. The CDR3 spells CASRGWGGRGTEAFF. In nucleotides, the CDR3 is TGTGCCAGCAGGGGTTGGGGGGGGCGCGGAACTGAAGCTTTCTTT.

This clone turned up a few times. V is TRBV30 and J is TRBJ1-1; unclear D gene. Germline CDR1 GTSNPN, CDR2 SVGIG (reference sequence). Trimming pared 2 bases from V and 4 bases from J, leaving 11 bases between. The CDR3 is 13 amino acids. CDR3 amino acids: CAWSFRKGTEAFF. For the CDR3, the DNA is TGTGCCTGGAGTTTTCGGAAGGGCACTGAAGCTTTCTTT.

V usage is TRBV6-6 and J usage is TRBJ2-3, with D possibly called TRBD1 or TRBD2 (5 bases each). Germline lookup yields CDR1 MNHNY and CDR2 SVGAGI (reference sequence). The CDR3 spans 14 residues. Between the trimmed V and J ends, which lost 4 bases and 5 bases, there was a span of 13 bases. DNA of the CDR3: TGTGCCAGCAGTTGGGGCCCTAGCCAAGATACGCAGTATTTT. It encodes CASSWGPSQDTQYF.

This clone was seen more than once but under ten times. Other DNA sequences within the sample encode an identical CDR3. This rearrangement joins TRBV30 to TRBJ2-7; maybe TRBD2 (6 bases). V shed 5 bases and J shed 3 bases, with 8 bases lying between them. Germline-derived CDR1 and CDR2 are GTSNPN and SVGIG (reference sequence). This CDR3 spans 11 amino acids. The CDR3 spells CAWAGGYEQYF. CDR3 nucleotides: TGTGCCTGGGCCGGGGGCTACGAGCAGTACTTC.

The sample holds a few counts of this clone. The V gene is TRBV5-5, the J gene TRBJ1-6; possible D gene TRBD1, 6 bases. This CDR3 is 16 amino acids long. Trimming pared 4 bases from V and 7 bases from J, leaving 18 bases between. Germline loops: CDR1 SGHKS, CDR2 YYEKEE (reference sequence). The CDR3 nucleotides read TGTGCCAGCAGCCTTATGAGGGGGAGAGAAAATTCACCCCTCCACTTT. This encodes CASSLMRGRENSPLHF.

This sequence joins TRBV19 and TRBJ2-7; TRBD1 might be the D (6 bases). CDR3 length equals 13 residues. The germline V and J ends were trimmed by 6 bases and 0 bases, with 9 bases remaining between them. Germline V gives CDR1 LNHDA, CDR2 SQIVND (reference sequence). CDR3 nucleotide sequence: TGTGCCAGTAGGAAACAGGGCTCCTACGAGCAGTACTTC. Amino acids: CASRKQGSYEQYF.

This clone occurred once. This sequence joins TRBV6-1 and TRBJ1-1; D is unresolved. Per the germline V gene, CDR1 is MNHNS and CDR2 is SASEGT. Between the trimmed V and J ends, which lost 7 bases and 1 base, there was a span of 10 bases. The CDR3 runs 13 residues. The CDR3 loop is CASNTESNTEAFF. For the CDR3, the DNA is TGTGCCAGCAATACTGAGTCGAACACTGAAGCTTTCTTT.

The chain joins TRBV5-1 to TRBJ2-3; 8 nucleotides agree with TRBD2. V lost 4 bases to trimming and J lost 1 base; unmatched junction nucleotides: 5. The CDR3 is 15 residues long. Germline V gives CDR1 SGHRS, CDR2 YFSETQ. The CDR3 bases are TGCGCCAGCAGCGAGAGAGCGGGAGGCACAGATACGCAGTATTTT. Protein sequence: CASSERAGGTDTQYF.

This clone was counted only a few times. The V call is TRBV7-3, the J call TRBJ1-1, with D perhaps matching TRBD1 (5 bases). This CDR3 comprises 14 residues. CDR1 and CDR2 from the germline V gene are SGHTA and FQGTGA. The germline V and J ends were trimmed by 1 base and 5 bases, with 11 bases remaining between them. This CDR3 reads CASSLKGAGTEAFF. The CDR3 nucleotides read TGTGCCAGCAGCTTAAAAGGGGCAGGGACTGAAGCTTTCTTT. The variable domain in full, completed from reference TRBV7-3 and TRBJ1-1, reads GAGVSQTPSNKVTEKGKYVELRCDPISGHTALYWYRQSLGQGPEFLIYFQGTGAADDSGLPNDRFFAVRPEGSVSTLKIQRTERGDSAVYLCASSLKGAGTEAFFGQGTRLTVV.

This chain connects TRBV9 to TRBJ1-1; D might be TRBD1 (6 bases). The germline V gene has CDR1 SGDLS and CDR2 YYNGEE. With 0 bases removed from V and 0 bases from J, the gap between germline ends came to 12 bases. The CDR3 covers 16 residues. CDR3 sequence (DNA): TGTGCCAGCAGCGTAGCAGGGGACGGAATGAACACTGAAGCTTTCTTT. This gives the protein CASSVAGDGMNTEAFF.

The rearrangement joins TRBV4-1 to TRBJ2-2, with 10 bases matching TRBD2. Germline V gives CDR1 MGHRA, CDR2 YSYEKL. The CDR3 sequence is 17 residues long. V lost 3 bases, J lost 1 base, and 5 bases stayed unmatched. DNA of the CDR3: TGCGCCAGCAGCCACGCCGCTAGCGGGGGGAACACCGGGGAGCTGTTTTTT. This encodes CASSHAASGGNTGELFF.

The chain is built from TRBV30 and TRBJ2-5; D gene unclear. The length of the CDR3 is 14 residues. V lost 3 bases and J 2 bases, leaving 13 bases between the germline ends. Looked up from germline, CDR1 is GTSNPN and CDR2 is SVGIG (reference sequence). CDR3 amino acids: CAWRVPGNQETQYF. In DNA, the CDR3 is TGTGCCTGGAGGGTTCCTGGGAATCAAGAGACCCAGTACTTC.

CDR3 DNA sequence: TGTGCCACCAGCAGAGATGGTCCGATGAACACCGGGGAGCTGTTTTTT. Amino acids: CATSRDGPMNTGELFF. This rearrangement joins TRBV15 to TRBJ2-2; D gene unclear. The CDR3 totals 16 residues. Trimming stripped 0 bases from V and 1 base from J, with 9 bases between. In germline, CDR1 is LNHNV, CDR2 YYDKDF (reference sequence).

This chain links TRBV6-5 with TRBJ2-6, with D hard to call. Germline CDR1 reads MNHEY; CDR2 reads SVGAGI. The CDR3 spans 15 residues. The germline V and J ends were trimmed by 6 bases and 0 bases, with 9 bases remaining between them. CDR3 protein: CASRPDRSGANVLTF. CDR3 bases: TGTGCCAGCAGACCTGACCGCTCTGGGGCCAACGTCCTGACTTTC.

The chain employs TRBV28 and TRBJ2-5; a weak D match, TRBD1 (5 bases). CDR1 and CDR2 (germline): MDHEN, SYDVKM. V lost 3 bases to trimming and J lost 1 base, with 9 bases between them. The length of the CDR3 is 14 residues. In DNA, the CDR3 is TGTGCCAGCAGTTTTATCGACAGCCAAGAGACCCAGTACTTC. Its protein is CASSFIDSQETQYF.

V usage is TRBV6-4 and J usage is TRBJ2-3; 7 nucleotides align to TRBD1. The CDR3 sequence is 14 residues long. Germline trimming cut 9 bases from V and 0 bases from J; bases unmatched to any gene: 6. CDR1 is MRHNA and CDR2 is SNTAGT in the germline V gene. CDR3 DNA: TGTGCCAGAAACCGGGACAGTAGCACAGATACGCAGTATTTT. Its protein is CARNRDSSTDTQYF.

The rearrangement links TRBV5-1 to TRBJ2-3; 7 nucleotides align to TRBD1. This CDR3 is 16 amino acids long. V shed 3 bases, J shed 6 bases, and the junction held 13 bases outside the gene matches. Germline V CDR1 and CDR2: SGHRS, YFSETQ. The CDR3 DNA reads as TGCGCCAGCAGCTCCACAGGGGTCCCTTACGCGGATACGCAGTATTTT. It codes for CASSSTGVPYADTQYF. Full variable domain (remainder filled in from reference TRBV5-1 and TRBJ2-3): KAGVTQTPRYLIKTRGQQVTLSCSPISGHRSVSWYQQTPGQGLQFLFEYFSETQRNKGNFPGRFSGRQFSNSRSEMNVSTLELGDSALYLCASSSTGVPYADTQYFGPGTRLTVL.

The rearrangement uses TRBV2 and TRBJ1-2; D is uncertain. The CDR3 runs 14 residues. In germline, CDR1 is SNHLY, CDR2 FYNNEI. Trimming took 2 bases from V and 4 from J, leaving 11 bases between them. The CDR3 protein is CASSELGLGYGYTF. The CDR3 coding sequence is TGTGCCAGCAGTGAACTGGGGTTGGGCTATGGCTACACCTTC.

The V gene is TRBV30, the J gene TRBJ2-7; D may be TRBD1 (6 bases). Germline V gene sequence: CDR1 GTSNPN, CDR2 SVGIG (reference sequence). V lost 0 bases and J 3 bases, leaving 15 bases between the germline ends. The CDR3 covers 15 residues. DNA of the CDR3: TGTGCCTGGAGTGTACGGTACAGGGCCGACTACGAGCAGTACTTC. Encoded protein: CAWSVRYRADYEQYF.